These T cell receptor beta chains were read from a single sample in a study of cytomegalovirus exposure and HLA in healthy donors. The table came from immunoSEQ multiplex PCR; TCRdb's copy has only in-frame clones and leaves some out. The table includes roughly 95,000 clones, approximately 80% detected once. Input material: PBMCs. Receptors originate from a man aged 25-45 years in good health and CMV-seropositive. Both conserved end residues are part of each CDR3. A D gene is named only where the DNA matches it firmly. Only some rows state a clone size, as once, few, many or a class for expanded clones.

j_gene	abundance	v_gene	d_gene	CDR3nt	CDR3aa
TRBJ2-7	-	TRBV19	-	TGTGCCAGTAGTGGGCTAGCAGACTACGAGCAGTACTTC	CASSGLADYEQYF
TRBJ1-1	-	TRBV28	-	TGTGCCAGCAGTTTACAGGCTGAAGCTTTCTTT	CASSLQAEAFF
TRBJ2-5	-	TRBV19	TRBD2	TGTGCCAGTAGTAATACAGCGGGGGGGCCTTGGGAGACCCAGTACTTC	CASSNTAGGPWETQYF
TRBJ1-1	once	TRBV14	-	TGTGCCAGCAGCCACATAACAGAGAACACTGAAGCTTTCTTT	CASSHITENTEAFF
TRBJ1-5	-	TRBV2	-	TGTGCCAGCAGTGAAGGGGGAGTCGGTCAGCCCCAGCATTTT	CASSEGGVGQPQHF
TRBJ1-2	-	TRBV19	TRBD1	TGTGCCAGTAATAGCCGGGACAGGGCTTCTCGTGGCTACACCTTC	CASNSRDRASRGYTF
TRBJ2-7	-	TRBV19	TRBD1	TGTGCCAGTAGTATTCCCTCCGGGACAGGGAACGAGCAGTACTTC	CASSIPSGTGNEQYF
TRBJ2-3	-	TRBV7-2	-	TGTGCCAGCAGCTCCCGGACAGCTAGCACAGATACGCAGTATTTT	CASSSRTASTDTQYF
TRBJ2-3	-	TRBV6-1	-	TGTGCCAGCAGTCCGCAGGTATTCACAGATACGCAGTATTTT	CASSPQVFTDTQYF
TRBJ1-3	-	TRBV7-2	-	TGTGCCAGCAGCTTACGGGGGACCCGCGGAAACACCATATATTTT	CASSLRGTRGNTIYF
TRBJ1-3	-	TRBV7-9	-	TGTGCCAGCAGCTCAAACAGGGTGCGAGGAAACACCATATATTTT	CASSSNRVRGNTIYF
TRBJ2-7	-	TRBV18	TRBD2	TGTGCCAGCTCACCCGGGCTAGCGGGAGATCCCGAGCAGTACTTC	CASSPGLAGDPEQYF
TRBJ1-5	-	TRBV18	-	TGTGCCAGCTCACCAGGGGGGGGCAATCAGCCCCAGCATTTT	CASSPGGGNQPQHF
TRBJ1-1	few	TRBV7-2	-	TGTGCCAGCAGCCCGCGGGGCTTGAACACTGAAGCTTTCTTT	CASSPRGLNTEAFF
TRBJ1-1	-	TRBV28	-	TGTGCCAGCAGTTTAAGCACAGGGTTAAACCCTGAAGCTTTCTTT	CASSLSTGLNPEAFF
TRBJ2-1	-	TRBV7-9	TRBD2	TGTGCCAGCAGCTTAGTAGCGGGAGCCTACAATGAGCAGTTCTTC	CASSLVAGAYNEQFF
TRBJ1-1	-	TRBV27	TRBD1	TGTGCCAGCAGTCGGACCCCACAGGGGGCGAACACTGAAGCTTTCTTT	CASSRTPQGANTEAFF
TRBJ1-4	-	TRBV19	-	TGTGCCAGTAGTTCACGACAAGCTGCAACTAATGAAAAACTGTTTTTT	CASSSRQAATNEKLFF
TRBJ2-1	few	TRBV11-1	-	TGTGCCAGCAGCCCAGGGCAGCGGAGGGCCGACAATGAGCAGTTCTTC	CASSPGQRRADNEQFF
TRBJ2-7	-	TRBV6-6	TRBD1	TGTGCCAGCAGCCTTTTAGGACAGGGCACCTACGAGCAGTACTTC	CASSLLGQGTYEQYF
TRBJ1-4	-	TRBV9	-	TGTGCCAGCAGCGTAGGCAGGGCCAATGAAAAACTGTTTTTT	CASSVGRANEKLFF
TRBJ1-1	-	TRBV14	-	TGTGCCAGCAGCCAACCCCTCGGGGTTCGCACTGAAGCTTTCTTT	CASSQPLGVRTEAFF
TRBJ2-5	-	TRBV14	-	TGTGCCAGCAGCCAAAAGGGGATCCAAGAGACCCAGTACTTC	CASSQKGIQETQYF
TRBJ2-7	-	TRBV20-1	-	TGCAGTGCCCAGAACCCAGATCCGCAGTACTTC	CSAQNPDPQYF
TRBJ1-3	once	TRBV9	-	TGTGCCAGCAGCGTAGGGCGACAGAGCTCTGGAAACACCATATATTTT	CASSVGRQSSGNTIYF
TRBJ1-5	-	TRBV27	-	TGTGCCAGCAGTTCCCGTGGCAATCAGCCCCAGCATTTT	CASSSRGNQPQHF
TRBJ1-5	-	TRBV19	-	TGTGCCAGTAGTATCCCTGCCGCGAGCAATCAGCCCCAGCATTTT	CASSIPAASNQPQHF
TRBJ2-5	once	TRBV5-1	-	TGCGCCAGCAGCTTGAAGGGGACACAAGAGACCCAGTACTTC	CASSLKGTQETQYF
TRBJ1-2	-	TRBV5-1	-	TGCGCCAGCAGCTTGGATGGGACACTGGAGGGCTACACCTTC	CASSLDGTLEGYTF
TRBJ1-5	-	TRBV28	-	TGTGCCAGCAGGTATAATAGCAATCAGCCCCAGCATTTT	CASRYNSNQPQHF
TRBJ2-7	-	TRBV5-1	TRBD2	TGCGCCAGCAGCGCCGAAGGACTAGCGGGGGTGTGGCAGTACTTC	CASSAEGLAGVWQYF
TRBJ2-1	-	TRBV7-9	-	TGTGCCAGCAGCCCCCCCGGCTTAGCGAGTGCAAATGAGCAGTTCTTC	CASSPPGLASANEQFF
TRBJ2-5	-	TRBV9	-	TGTGCCAGCAGCGTAGGGGGCGGGGTTGAGACCCAGTACTTC	CASSVGGGVETQYF
TRBJ2-2	-	TRBV5-1	-	TGCGCCAGCAGGGCCGGGAGCGGACGTAACACCGGGGAGCTGTTTTTT	CASRAGSGRNTGELFF
TRBJ2-5	-	TRBV27	-	TGTGCCAGCAGTTTAGTACAGGGCCAGACCCAGTACTTC	CASSLVQGQTQYF
TRBJ1-2	-	TRBV10-3	-	TGTGCCATCAGTGAGTCGAAAGAGATCACCCTTAACTATGGCTACACCTTC	CAISESKEITLNYGYTF
TRBJ2-7	few	TRBV21-1	-	TGTGCCGACTGGAGGAGGAGCTCCTACGAGCAGTACTTC	CADWRRSSYEQYF
TRBJ2-3	-	TRBV14	-	TGTGCCAGCAGCCAATCATACGGCGGAAGGGATACGCAGTATTTT	CASSQSYGGRDTQYF
TRBJ2-1	-	TRBV5-1	TRBD2	TGCGCCAGCACCCTCTCAGGACTAGGTAGCTATGAGCAGTTCTTC	CASTLSGLGSYEQFF
TRBJ1-2	-	TRBV5-1	TRBD1	TGCGCCAGCTCGGGACAGCTATACGGCGGCTACACCTTC	CASSGQLYGGYTF
TRBJ1-2	-	TRBV9	TRBD1	TGTGCCAGCAGCCCGACAGGGGCCTATGGCTACACCTTC	CASSPTGAYGYTF
TRBJ1-1	-	TRBV14	TRBD1	TGTGCCAGCAGCCAACGGACAGGGAGAACCACTGAAGCTTTCTTT	CASSQRTGRTTEAFF
TRBJ1-1	-	TRBV20-1	-	TGCAGTGCTACACAGGGTCCTGAAGCTTTCTTT	CSATQGPEAFF
TRBJ1-3	-	TRBV27	-	TGTGCCAGCAGTTTAAACAGCGGCTCTGGAAACACCATATATTTT	CASSLNSGSGNTIYF
TRBJ2-7	-	TRBV20-1	-	TGCAGTGCCGAGAACCTAAACGAGCAGTACTTC	CSAENLNEQYF
TRBJ2-7	-	TRBV19	-	TGTGCCAGTGGCGGCCCCTACGAGCAGTACTTC	CASGGPYEQYF
TRBJ1-1	-	TRBV6-5	-	TGTGCCAGCAGTTATCGGGGGGGGAACACTGAAGCTTTCTTT	CASSYRGGNTEAFF
TRBJ1-1	few	TRBV13	-	TGTGCCAGCAGTTCCGGGAGTGAAGCTTTCTTT	CASSSGSEAFF
TRBJ2-1	-	TRBV28	TRBD2	TGTGCCAGCAGTTTCCCTAGCGGGAGCTCCTACAATGAGCAGTTCTTC	CASSFPSGSSYNEQFF
TRBJ2-2	-	TRBV13	TRBD2	TGTGCCAGCACCAACGAGGGACTAGCTACCGGGGAGCTGTTTTTT	CASTNEGLATGELFF
TRBJ1-2	-	TRBV28	-	TGTGCCACACAATCCAGGGAAAACTATGGCTACACCTTC	CATQSRENYGYTF